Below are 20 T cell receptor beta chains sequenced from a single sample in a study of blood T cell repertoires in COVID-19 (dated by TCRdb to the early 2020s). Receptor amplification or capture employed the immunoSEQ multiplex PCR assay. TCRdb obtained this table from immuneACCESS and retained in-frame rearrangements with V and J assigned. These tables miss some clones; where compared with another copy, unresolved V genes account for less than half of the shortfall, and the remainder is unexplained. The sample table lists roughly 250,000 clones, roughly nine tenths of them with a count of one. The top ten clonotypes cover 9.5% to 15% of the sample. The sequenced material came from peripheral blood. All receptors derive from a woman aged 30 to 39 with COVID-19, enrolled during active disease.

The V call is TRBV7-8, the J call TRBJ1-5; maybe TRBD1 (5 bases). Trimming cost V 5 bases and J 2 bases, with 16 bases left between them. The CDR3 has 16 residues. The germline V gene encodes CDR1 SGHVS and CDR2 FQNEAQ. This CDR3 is CASSPRRVGGNQPQHF. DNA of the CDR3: TGTGCCAGCAGCCCGCGCAGGGTTGGAGGCAATCAGCCCCAGCATTTT.

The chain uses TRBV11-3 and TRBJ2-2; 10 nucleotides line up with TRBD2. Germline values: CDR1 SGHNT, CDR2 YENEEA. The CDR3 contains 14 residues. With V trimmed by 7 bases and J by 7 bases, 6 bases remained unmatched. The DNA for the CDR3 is TGTGCCAGCAAAAGAGGGACTAGCGACGGGGAGCTGTTTTTT. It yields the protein CASKRGTSDGELFF.

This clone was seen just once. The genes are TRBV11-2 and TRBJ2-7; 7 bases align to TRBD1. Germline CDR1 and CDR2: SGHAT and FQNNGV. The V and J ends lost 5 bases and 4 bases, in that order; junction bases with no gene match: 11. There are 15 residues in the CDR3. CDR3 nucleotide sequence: TGTGCCAGCAGCCCAGGGGGATCTGTTGGGTACGAGCAGTACTTC. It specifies CASSPGGSVGYEQYF.

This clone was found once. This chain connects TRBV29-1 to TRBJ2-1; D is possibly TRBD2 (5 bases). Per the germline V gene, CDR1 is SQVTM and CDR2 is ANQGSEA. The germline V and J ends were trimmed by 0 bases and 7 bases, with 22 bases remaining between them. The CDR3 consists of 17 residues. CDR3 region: CSVEDSGLGLSPNEQFF. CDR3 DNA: TGCAGCGTTGAAGATTCGGGGTTAGGACTCTCCCCTAATGAGCAGTTCTTC.

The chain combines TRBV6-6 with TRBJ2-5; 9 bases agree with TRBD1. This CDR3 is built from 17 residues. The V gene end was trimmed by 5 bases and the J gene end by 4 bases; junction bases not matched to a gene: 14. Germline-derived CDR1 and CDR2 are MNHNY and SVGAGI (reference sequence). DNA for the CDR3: TGTGCCAGCAGTCTCTACCCGGGACAGGGACTCCCAGAGACCCAGTACTTC. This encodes CASSLYPGQGLPETQYF.

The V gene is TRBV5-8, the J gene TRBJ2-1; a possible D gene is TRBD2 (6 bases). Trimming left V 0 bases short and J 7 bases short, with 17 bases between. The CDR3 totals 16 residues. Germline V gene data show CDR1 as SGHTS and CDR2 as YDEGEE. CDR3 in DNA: TGTGCCAGCAGCTTGGTCCGGAGGGCGGGTTCGAATGAGCAGTTCTTC. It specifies CASSLVRRAGSNEQFF.

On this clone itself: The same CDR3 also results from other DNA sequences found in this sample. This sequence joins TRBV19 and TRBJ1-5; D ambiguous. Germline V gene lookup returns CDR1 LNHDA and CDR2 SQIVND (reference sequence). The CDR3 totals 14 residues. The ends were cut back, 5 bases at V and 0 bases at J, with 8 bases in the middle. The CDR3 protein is CASSAGLSNQPQHF. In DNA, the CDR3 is TGTGCCAGTAGTGCGGGTCTTAGCAATCAGCCCCAGCATTTT.

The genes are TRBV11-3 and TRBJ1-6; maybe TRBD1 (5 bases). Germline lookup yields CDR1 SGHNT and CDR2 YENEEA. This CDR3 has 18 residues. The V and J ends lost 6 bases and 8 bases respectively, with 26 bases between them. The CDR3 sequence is CASRTCFGYGGSYSPLHF. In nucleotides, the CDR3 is TGTGCCAGCAGAACTTGTTTTGGGTACGGGGGGTCTTATTCACCCCTCCACTTT.

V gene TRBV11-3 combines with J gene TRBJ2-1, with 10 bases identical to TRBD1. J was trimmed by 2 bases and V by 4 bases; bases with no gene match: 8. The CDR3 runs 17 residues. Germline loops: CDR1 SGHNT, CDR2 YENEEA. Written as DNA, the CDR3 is TGTGCCAGCAGCTCCCGCCCCGGACAGGGGGCCTACAATGAGCAGTTCTTC. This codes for CASSSRPGQGAYNEQFF.

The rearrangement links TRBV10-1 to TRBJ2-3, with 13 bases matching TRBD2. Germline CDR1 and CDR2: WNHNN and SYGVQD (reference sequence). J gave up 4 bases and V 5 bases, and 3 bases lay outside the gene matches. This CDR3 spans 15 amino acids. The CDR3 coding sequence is TGCGCCAGCAGTCCCGGGACTAGCGGGGCAGATACGCAGTATTTT. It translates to CASSPGTSGADTQYF.

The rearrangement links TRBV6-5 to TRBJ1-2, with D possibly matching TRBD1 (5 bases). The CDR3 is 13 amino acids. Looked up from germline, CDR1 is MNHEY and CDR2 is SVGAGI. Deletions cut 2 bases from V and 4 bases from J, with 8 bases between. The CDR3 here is CASSYEGLYGYTF. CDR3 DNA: TGTGCCAGCAGTTACGAGGGACTCTATGGCTACACCTTC.

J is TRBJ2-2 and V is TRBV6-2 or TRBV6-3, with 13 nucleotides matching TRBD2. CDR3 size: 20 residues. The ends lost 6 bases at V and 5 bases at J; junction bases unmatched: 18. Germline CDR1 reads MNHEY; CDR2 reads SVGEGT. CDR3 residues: CASSLRGGTSGTRWTGELFF. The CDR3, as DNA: TGTGCCAGCAGCCTACGGGGCGGGACTAGCGGGACGCGATGGACCGGGGAGCTGTTTTTT.

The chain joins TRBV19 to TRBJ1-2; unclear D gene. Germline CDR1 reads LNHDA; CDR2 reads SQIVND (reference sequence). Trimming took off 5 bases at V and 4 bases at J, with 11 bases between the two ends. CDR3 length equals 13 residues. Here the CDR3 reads CASSGGSIYGYTF. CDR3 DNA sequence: TGTGCCAGTAGTGGCGGCAGCATCTATGGCTACACCTTC.

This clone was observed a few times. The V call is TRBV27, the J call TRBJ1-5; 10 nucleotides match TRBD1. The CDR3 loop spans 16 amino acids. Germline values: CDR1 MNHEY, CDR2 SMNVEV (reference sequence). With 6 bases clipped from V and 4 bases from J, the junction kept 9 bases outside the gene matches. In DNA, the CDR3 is TGTGCCAGCAGGGTAGGTGGACAGGGGGTAAATCAGCCCCAGCATTTT. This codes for CASRVGGQGVNQPQHF.

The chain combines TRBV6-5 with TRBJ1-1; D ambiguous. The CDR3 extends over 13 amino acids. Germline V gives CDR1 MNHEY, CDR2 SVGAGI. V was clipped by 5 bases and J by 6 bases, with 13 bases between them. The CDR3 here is CASSTPSSAEAFF. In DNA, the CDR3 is TGTGCCAGCAGTACGCCAAGTAGCGCTGAAGCTTTCTTT.

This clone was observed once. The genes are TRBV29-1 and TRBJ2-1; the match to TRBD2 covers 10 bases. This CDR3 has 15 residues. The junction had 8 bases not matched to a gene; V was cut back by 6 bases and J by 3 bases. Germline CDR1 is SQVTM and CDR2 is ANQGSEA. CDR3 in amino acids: CSVLGLAENYNEQFF. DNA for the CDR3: TGCAGCGTCTTAGGACTAGCGGAAAACTACAATGAGCAGTTCTTC.

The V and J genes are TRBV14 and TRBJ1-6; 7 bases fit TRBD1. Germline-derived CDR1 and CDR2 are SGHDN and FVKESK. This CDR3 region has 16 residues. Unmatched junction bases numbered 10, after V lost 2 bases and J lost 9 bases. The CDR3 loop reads CASSQLSTGRGSPLHF. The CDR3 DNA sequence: TGTGCCAGCAGCCAATTATCGACAGGGCGCGGTTCACCCCTCCACTTT.

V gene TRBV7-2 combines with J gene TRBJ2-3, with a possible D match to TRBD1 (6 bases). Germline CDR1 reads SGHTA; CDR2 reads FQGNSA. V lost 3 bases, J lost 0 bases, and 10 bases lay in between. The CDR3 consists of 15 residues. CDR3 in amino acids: CASSFVRGSTDTQYF. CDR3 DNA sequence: TGTGCCAGCAGCTTCGTAAGGGGGAGCACAGATACGCAGTATTTT.

The CDR3 coding sequence is TGTGCCAGCAGCGGTAGGGGATCAGGTAATGAAAAACTGTTTTTT. It yields the protein CASSGRGSGNEKLFF. V usage is TRBV5-6 and J usage is TRBJ1-4, with a possible D match to TRBD1 (5 bases). V dropped 4 bases and J dropped 4 bases, with 14 bases sitting between them. Germline CDR1 is SGHDT and CDR2 is YYEEEE. The CDR3 extends over 15 amino acids.

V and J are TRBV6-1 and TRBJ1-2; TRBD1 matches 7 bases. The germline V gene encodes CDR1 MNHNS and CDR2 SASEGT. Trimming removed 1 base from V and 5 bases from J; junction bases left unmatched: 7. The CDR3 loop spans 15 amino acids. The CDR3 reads CASSEGDSNIYGYTF. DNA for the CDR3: TGTGCCAGCAGTGAAGGGGACAGCAATATTTATGGCTACACCTTC.